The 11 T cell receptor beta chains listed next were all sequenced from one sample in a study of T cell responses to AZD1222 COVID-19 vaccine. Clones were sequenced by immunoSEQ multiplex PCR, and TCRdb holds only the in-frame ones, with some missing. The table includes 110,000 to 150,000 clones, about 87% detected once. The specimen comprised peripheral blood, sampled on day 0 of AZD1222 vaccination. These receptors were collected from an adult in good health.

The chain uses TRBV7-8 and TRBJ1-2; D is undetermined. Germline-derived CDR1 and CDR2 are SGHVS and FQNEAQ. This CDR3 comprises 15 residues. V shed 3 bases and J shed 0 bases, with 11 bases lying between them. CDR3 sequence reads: CASSFSRVPNYGYTF. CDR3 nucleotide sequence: TGTGCCAGCAGCTTTAGTAGGGTCCCTAACTATGGCTACACCTTC.

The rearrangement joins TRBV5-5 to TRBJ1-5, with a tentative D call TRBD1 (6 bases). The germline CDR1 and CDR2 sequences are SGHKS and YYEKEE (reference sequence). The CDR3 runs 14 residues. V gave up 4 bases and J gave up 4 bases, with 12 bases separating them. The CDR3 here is CASSDRQANQPQHF. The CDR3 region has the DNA TGTGCCAGCAGCGACCGACAGGCTAATCAGCCCCAGCATTTT.

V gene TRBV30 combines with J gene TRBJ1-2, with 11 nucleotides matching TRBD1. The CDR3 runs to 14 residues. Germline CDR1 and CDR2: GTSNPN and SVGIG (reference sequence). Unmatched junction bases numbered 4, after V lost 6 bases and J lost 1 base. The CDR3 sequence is CACPGTGGNYGYTF. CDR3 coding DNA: TGTGCCTGCCCCGGGACAGGGGGTAACTATGGCTACACCTTC.

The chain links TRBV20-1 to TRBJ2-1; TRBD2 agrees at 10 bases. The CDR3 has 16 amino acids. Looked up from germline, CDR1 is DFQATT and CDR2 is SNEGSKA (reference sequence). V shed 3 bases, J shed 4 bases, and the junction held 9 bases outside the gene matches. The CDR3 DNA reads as TGCAGTGCTAGTCGGCTAGCGGGAGTAGGATACAATGAGCAGTTCTTC. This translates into CSASRLAGVGYNEQFF.

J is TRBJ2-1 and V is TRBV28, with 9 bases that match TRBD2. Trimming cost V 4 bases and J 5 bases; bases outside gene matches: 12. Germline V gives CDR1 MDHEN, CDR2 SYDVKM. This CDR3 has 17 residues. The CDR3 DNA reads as TGTGCCAGCAGTTCCCCCCCTGGACTAGCGTCCAACAATGAGCAGTTCTTC. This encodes CASSSPPGLASNNEQFF. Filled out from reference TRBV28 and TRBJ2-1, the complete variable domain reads DVKVTQSSRYLVKRTGEKVFLECVQDMDHENMFWYRQDPGLGLRLIYFSYDVKMKEKGDIPEGYSVSREKKERFSLILESASTNQTSMYLCASSSPPGLASNNEQFFGPGTRLTVL.

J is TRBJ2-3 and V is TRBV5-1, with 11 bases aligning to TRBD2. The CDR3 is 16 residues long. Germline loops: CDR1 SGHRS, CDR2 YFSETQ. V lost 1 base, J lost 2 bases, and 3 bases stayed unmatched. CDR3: CASSLNSGRDTDTQYF. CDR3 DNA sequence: TGCGCCAGCAGCTTGAATAGCGGGAGGGACACAGATACGCAGTATTTT.

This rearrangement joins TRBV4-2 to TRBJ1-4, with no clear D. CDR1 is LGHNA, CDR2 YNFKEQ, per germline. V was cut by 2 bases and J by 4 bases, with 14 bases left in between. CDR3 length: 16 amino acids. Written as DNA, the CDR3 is TGTGCCAGCAGCCAATCTTTAGGGTTCAGTAATGAAAAACTGTTTTTT. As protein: CASSQSLGFSNEKLFF.

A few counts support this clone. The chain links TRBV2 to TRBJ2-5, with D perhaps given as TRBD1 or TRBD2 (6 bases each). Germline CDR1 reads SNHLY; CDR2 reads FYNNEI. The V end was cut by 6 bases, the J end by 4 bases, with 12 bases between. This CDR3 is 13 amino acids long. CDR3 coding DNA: TGTGCCAGCAGGGTCGGGGGCCGAGAGACCCAGTACTTC. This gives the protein CASRVGGRETQYF.

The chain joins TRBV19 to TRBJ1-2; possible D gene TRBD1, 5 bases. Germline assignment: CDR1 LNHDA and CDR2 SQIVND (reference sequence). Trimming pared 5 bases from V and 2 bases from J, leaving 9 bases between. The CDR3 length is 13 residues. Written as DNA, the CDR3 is TGTGCCAGTAGTCCGACAGAGAACTATGGCTACACCTTC. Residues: CASSPTENYGYTF.

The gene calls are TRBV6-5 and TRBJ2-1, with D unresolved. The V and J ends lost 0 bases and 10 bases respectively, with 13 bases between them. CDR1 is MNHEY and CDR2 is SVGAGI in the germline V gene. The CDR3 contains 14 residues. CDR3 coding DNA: TGTGCCAGCAGTTACTCGGAGAGCCTCGGGGAGCAGTTCTTC. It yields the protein CASSYSESLGEQFF.

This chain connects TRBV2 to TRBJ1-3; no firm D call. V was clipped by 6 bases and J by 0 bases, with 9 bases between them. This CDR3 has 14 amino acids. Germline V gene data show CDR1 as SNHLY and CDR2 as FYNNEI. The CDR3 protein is CASRGSNSGNTIYF. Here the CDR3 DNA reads TGTGCCAGCAGGGGGTCGAACTCTGGAAACACCATATATTTT.